This section outlines one T cell receptor (beta chain) sequence together with its context. The antigen is not known. The data were taken from a study of monozygotic twins with inflammatory bowel disease. Study findings and constraints: It was observed that concordant and discordant twins did not differ in repertoire similarity, possibly given limited power.

CDR1 and CDR2 (germline): SNHLY, FYNNEI. This CDR3 region has 15 residues. TCRdb reprocessed the 5' RACE reads; each CDR3 protein has one entry and no DNA is given. The sample has 85,000 to 110,000 distinct CDR3 sequences. Sequencing input: blood. The source of this sequence is a human donor with ulcerative colitis or Crohn's disease, or a healthy co-twin of an affected twin (not recorded which). The chain employs TRBV2 and TRBJ2-1. This CDR3 is CASRLDGSSYNEQFF.